The T cell receptor beta chain under discussion was sequenced for a study of T cells in tumors after PD-1 blockade. Background on the study: Each patient got pembrolizumab 200 mg every 3 weeks or cemiplimab 350 mg every 2 weeks. Some patients also took daily vismodegib 150 mg during anti-PD-1 treatment.

TCRdb's table, derived via immunoSEQ multiplex PCR, lists solely in-frame clones and lacks some. This table has about 33,000 clones, over 75% appearing once. The sample here was PBMCs, taken before anti-PD-1 treatment. This receptor was taken from a human donor with basal cell carcinoma.

The CDR3 DNA reads TGCAGCGTTGAGGACAGGGGACCAACCATATATTTT. Encoded protein: CSVEDRGPTIYF. The chain recombines TRBV29-1 with TRBJ1-3; 9 positions match TRBD1. This CDR3 is built from 12 residues. Germline lookup yields CDR1 SQVTM and CDR2 ANQGSEA. J was trimmed by 10 bases and V by 3 bases; bases with no gene match: 4. The full variable domain, with the rest looked up from reference TRBV29-1 and TRBJ1-3, is SAVISQKPSRDICQRGTSLTIQCQVDSQVTMMFWYRQQPGQSLTLIATANQGSEATYESGFVIDKFPISRPNLTFSTLTVSNMSPEDSSIYLCSVEDRGPTIYFGEGSWLTVV.